Included here is one T cell receptor beta chain sequence, with context. The data derive from a study of blood T cell repertoires in COVID-19. Study information: There were acute and convalescent COVID-19 samples, and they came from the United States, Italy and Spain. T cells, B-cell-depleted T cells, or PBMCs provided the cDNA or gDNA that served as material.

Germline V gene sequence: CDR1 SGHRS, CDR2 YFSETQ. The CDR3 loop spans 15 amino acids. Trimming at V came to 4 bases and at J to 5 bases, leaving 5 bases not matched to a gene. Per the authors' pipeline: How many nucleated cells were present was estimated from reference gene primer amplification. TCRdb keeps only in-frame clones here, not all; method: immunoSEQ multiplex PCR. The V and J calls and the clone size are those of that table, but D and trimming were determined from the DNA. This sample has some 24,000 clones, with 85% to 90% found just once. The sample consisted of peripheral blood. The receptor's source is a human donor in a cohort sampled during active COVID-19. V and J are TRBV5-1 and TRBJ1-4; 10 bases fit TRBD1. CDR3 loop: CASSATGGLNEKLFF. The CDR3 coding sequence is TGCGCCAGCAGCGCGACAGGGGGCTTGAATGAAAAACTGTTTTTT. Based on the CDR3 plus reference TRBV5-1 and TRBJ1-4, the full variable domain is KAGVTQTPRYLIKTRGQQVTLSCSPISGHRSVSWYQQTPGQGLQFLFEYFSETQRNKGNFPGRFSGRQFSNSRSEMNVSTLELGDSALYLCASSATGGLNEKLFFGSGTQLSVL.